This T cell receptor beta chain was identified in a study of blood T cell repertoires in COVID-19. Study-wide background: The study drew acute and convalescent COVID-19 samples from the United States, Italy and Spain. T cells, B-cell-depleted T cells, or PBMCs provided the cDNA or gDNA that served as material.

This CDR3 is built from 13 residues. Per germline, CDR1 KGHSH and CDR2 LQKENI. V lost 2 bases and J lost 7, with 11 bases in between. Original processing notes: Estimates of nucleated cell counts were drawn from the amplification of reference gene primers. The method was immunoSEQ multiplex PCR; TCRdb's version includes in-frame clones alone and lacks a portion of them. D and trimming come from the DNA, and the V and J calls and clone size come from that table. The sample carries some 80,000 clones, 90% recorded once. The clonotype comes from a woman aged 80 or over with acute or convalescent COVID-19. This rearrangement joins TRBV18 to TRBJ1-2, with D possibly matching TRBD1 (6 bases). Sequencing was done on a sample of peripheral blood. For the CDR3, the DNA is TGTGCCAGCTCACCAGAGGGGGTAGGTGGCTACACCTTC. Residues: CASSPEGVGGYTF.